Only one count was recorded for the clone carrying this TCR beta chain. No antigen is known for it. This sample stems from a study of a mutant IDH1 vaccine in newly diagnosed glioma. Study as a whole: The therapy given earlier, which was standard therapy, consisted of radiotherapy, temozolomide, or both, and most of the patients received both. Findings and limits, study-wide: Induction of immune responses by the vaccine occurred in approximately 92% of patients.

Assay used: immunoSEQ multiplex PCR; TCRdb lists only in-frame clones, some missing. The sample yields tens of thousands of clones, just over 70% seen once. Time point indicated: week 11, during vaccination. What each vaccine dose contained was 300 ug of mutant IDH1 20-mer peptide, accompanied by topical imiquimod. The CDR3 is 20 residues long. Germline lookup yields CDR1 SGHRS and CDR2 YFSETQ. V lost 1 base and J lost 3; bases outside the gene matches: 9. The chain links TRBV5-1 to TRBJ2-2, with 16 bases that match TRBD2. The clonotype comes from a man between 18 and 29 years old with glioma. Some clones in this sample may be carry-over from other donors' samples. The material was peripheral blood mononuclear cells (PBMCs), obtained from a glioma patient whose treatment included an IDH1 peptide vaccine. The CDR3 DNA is TGCGCCAGCAGCTTGAATCCGGGACTAGCGGGGGGGCCGCACACCGGGGAGCTGTTTTTT. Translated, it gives CASSLNPGLAGGPHTGELFF.